Presented here are 6 T cell receptor beta chains from one specimen sequenced in a study of circulating and synovial CD4+ cells in juvenile arthritis (dated by TCRdb to the mid-2010s). To prepare the library, the immunoSEQ multiplex PCR assay was applied. Here the immuneACCESS table is served through TCRdb, limited to in-frame sequences with V and J called. Missing clones are a known gap in these copies; in checked studies unresolved V genes cover under half, and the rest lacks a known reason. Present in this sample are fewer than 35,000 clones, roughly 96% of which were seen just once. The ten most abundant clones make up roughly 0.17% of the sample. Material: CD4+ T cells from blood. The receptors here all came from a human donor with juvenile idiopathic arthritis.

The rearrangement uses TRBV27 and TRBJ2-7, with 8 bases fitting TRBD1. The CDR3 loop spans 17 amino acids. Germline V lookup: CDR1 MNHEY, CDR2 SMNVEV (reference sequence). The trim removed 3 bases at V and 0 bases at J, leaving 10 bases unmatched. CDR3 bases: TGTGCCAGCAGTTTTGGCCTCGTAGGGACAGGCTCCTACGAGCAGTACTTC. This encodes CASSFGLVGTGSYEQYF.

The chain joins TRBV5-1 to TRBJ2-7; TRBD1 agrees at 7 bases. V shed 1 base and J 3 bases; nucleotides not matched to a gene: 4. There are 14 residues in the CDR3. CDR1 is SGHRS, CDR2 YFSETQ, per germline. The CDR3 is CASSLIGTDYEQYF. CDR3 sequence (DNA): TGCGCCAGCAGCTTGATCGGGACAGACTACGAGCAGTACTTC.

The chain uses TRBV6-4 and TRBJ1-4, with a weak D call TRBD1 (5 bases). The CDR3 contains 15 residues. V lost 7 bases and J lost 7, with 19 bases in between. Per germline, CDR1 MRHNA and CDR2 SNTAGT. CDR3 sequence: CASTYKQAGGEKLFF. The CDR3, as DNA: TGTGCCAGCACTTACAAACAGGCGGGGGGTGAAAAACTGTTTTTT.

The J gene is TRBJ1-3, the V gene TRBV18; D might be TRBD1 (5 bases). Trimming took off 4 bases at V and 0 bases at J, with 7 bases between the two ends. The V gene's germline CDR1 is KGHSH and CDR2 LQKENI. This CDR3 has 14 amino acids. The CDR3 here is CASSLDSSGNTIYF. The DNA for the CDR3 is TGTGCCAGCTCACTCGACAGCTCTGGAAACACCATATATTTT.

This chain joins TRBV28 and TRBJ1-1, with no clear D. Germline values: CDR1 MDHEN, CDR2 SYDVKM. The ends were cut back, 3 bases at V and 0 bases at J, with 8 bases in the middle. This CDR3 region has 14 residues. As DNA, the CDR3 is TGTGCCAGCAGTTTCAACGGTTTGAACACTGAAGCTTTCTTT. This translates into CASSFNGLNTEAFF.

The chain is built from TRBV4-1 and TRBJ2-1, with TRBD2 identical over 15 bases. Germline CDR1 MGHRA, CDR2 YSYEKL. The CDR3 extends over 18 amino acids. The ends lost 1 base at V and 8 bases at J; junction bases unmatched: 9. CDR3 DNA: TGCGCCAGCAGCCAAGTTCCGGAGGGACTAGCGGGAGGCGATGAGCAGTTCTTC. Translated, it gives CASSQVPEGLAGGDEQFF.